This T cell receptor beta chain was documented in a study of blood T cell repertoires in COVID-19. Sequencing used immunoSEQ multiplex PCR; TCRdb keeps in-frame clones, though not all of them. The repertoire holds 150,000 to 200,000 clones, more than 85% seen once, with under 2.5% in the top ten. This clone was recorded once. The CDR3 length is 13 residues. Germline V gives CDR1 SGHTA, CDR2 FQGNSA. With V trimmed by 8 bases and J by 5 bases, 4 bases remained unmatched. The sample was peripheral blood. The J gene is TRBJ2-3, the V gene TRBV7-2; 10 positions agree with TRBD2. The receptor was derived from a man in his sixties or seventies with active or convalescent COVID-19. The CDR3 bases are TGTGCCAGCCTAGCGGGAGTCAGAGATACGCAGTATTTT. Amino acid sequence: CASLAGVRDTQYF.